These T cell receptor beta chains were read from a single sample in a study of cytomegalovirus exposure and HLA in healthy donors. This table comes from immunoSEQ multiplex PCR, and its TCRdb copy is limited to in-frame clones, with some not included. Of roughly 240,000 clones in the sample, approximately 78% are singletons; the top ten hold about 0.47%. Source material: PBMCs. Receptor source: a boy younger than 18 in good health and CMV-seronegative. Each CDR3 is given with its conserved first and last residue. D genes are given only for firm matches. Clone size is shown for a subset of rows, as once, few, many or a class of expanded clone.

V gene	J gene	clone size	D gene	CDR3 protein	CDR3 DNA
TRBV30	TRBJ2-2	.	.	CAWTLLYQIPSAGELFF	TGTGCCTGGACCCTTCTTTATCAGATCCCTAGCGCCGGGGAGCTGTTTTTT
TRBV6-5	TRBJ1-2	once	.	CASSQLSDSYYGYTF	TGTGCCAGCAGTCAATTATCGGACAGCTACTATGGCTACACCTTC
TRBV4-1	TRBJ1-1	.	.	CASSQVGVVLNGQPGGAEAFF	TGCGCCAGCAGCCAAGTCGGGGTCGTACTAAATGGACAGCCGGGTGGAGCTGAAGCTTTCTTT
TRBV11-2	TRBJ1-1	.	.	CASRAPLTEGNTEAFF	TGTGCCAGCAGAGCTCCTCTTACGGAGGGAAACACTGAAGCTTTCTTT
TRBV11-2	TRBJ2-1	.	TRBD2	CASSLGGRGRNEQFF	TGTGCCAGCAGCCTAGGCGGGAGAGGCCGCAATGAGCAGTTCTTC
TRBV27	TRBJ1-5	.	.	CATRHSNQPQHF	TGTGCCACCAGACACAGCAATCAGCCCCAGCATTTT
TRBV15	TRBJ1-2	.	.	CATSRDQGPYGYTF	TGTGCCACCAGCAGAGATCAGGGGCCCTATGGCTACACCTTC
TRBV7-8	TRBJ2-2	.	.	CASSPRATVSNTGELFF	TGTGCCAGCAGCCCTCGAGCGACAGTCTCGAACACCGGGGAGCTGTTTTTT
TRBV29-1	TRBJ1-1	.	TRBD1	CSVEGDRDTEAFF	TGCAGCGTTGAGGGGGACAGGGACACTGAAGCTTTCTTT
TRBV4-1	TRBJ2-7	few	TRBD2	CASSQNLLAGGTYEQYF	TGCGCCAGCAGCCAAAACCTCCTCGCGGGAGGGACCTACGAGCAGTACTTC
TRBV5-5	TRBJ2-5	.	.	CASSLNRFSGTQYF	TGTGCCAGCAGCTTGAATCGATTCTCCGGGACCCAGTACTTC
TRBV11-2	TRBJ2-3	.	TRBD2	CASSLGRTSGGPEDTQYF	TGTGCCAGCAGCTTAGGGAGGACTAGCGGGGGCCCGGAGGATACGCAGTATTTT
TRBV6-5	TRBJ2-2	.	.	CASRLNRNTGELFF	TGTGCCAGCAGGCTTAACAGAAACACCGGGGAGCTGTTTTTT
TRBV5-4	TRBJ1-1	.	.	CASSPPSAGPMNTEAFF	TGTGCCAGCAGCCCGCCTTCAGCAGGGCCTATGAACACTGAAGCTTTCTTT
TRBV12-5	TRBJ1-5	.	.	CASGLELVNQPQHF	TGTGCTAGTGGTTTAGAACTCGTCAATCAGCCCCAGCATTTT
TRBV4-1	TRBJ1-2	.	.	CASSPLLVAVGYTF	TGCGCCAGCAGCCCCCTTTTAGTCGCGGTGGGCTACACCTTC
TRBV6-1	TRBJ2-5	.	TRBD1	CASTQDRASETQYF	TGTGCCAGCACCCAGGACAGGGCTTCGGAGACCCAGTACTTC
TRBV10-1	TRBJ1-2	few	TRBD1	CASSRDRGLNGYTF	TGCGCCAGCAGCCGGGACAGGGGATTAAATGGCTACACCTTC
TRBV2	TRBJ1-5	.	.	CASSLNQPQHF	TGTGCCAGCAGTCTTAATCAGCCCCAGCATTTT
TRBV19	TRBJ2-1	.	.	CASSPGAVFGNEQFF	TGTGCCAGTAGTCCTGGGGCAGTTTTCGGCAATGAGCAGTTCTTC
TRBV7-9	TRBJ1-5	.	.	CASSQGGSDQPQHF	TGTGCCAGCAGCCAGGGAGGGTCGGATCAGCCCCAGCATTTT
TRBV27	TRBJ2-5	.	.	CASRSEVQETQYF	TGTGCCAGCAGGTCCGAGGTACAAGAGACCCAGTACTTC
TRBV14	TRBJ1-5	.	.	CASSQGQANQPQHF	TGTGCCAGCAGCCAGGGCCAGGCTAATCAGCCCCAGCATTTT
TRBV5-1	TRBJ2-1	.	TRBD1	CASSLATGVGNEQFF	TGCGCCAGCAGCTTGGCGACAGGGGTGGGCAATGAGCAGTTCTTC
TRBV9	TRBJ2-2	.	TRBD2	CASSNKRFRTTSGRSAGELFF	TGTGCCAGCAGCAACAAAAGGTTCAGGACGACTAGCGGGAGATCTGCCGGGGAGCTGTTTTTT
TRBV5-6	TRBJ2-2	.	.	CASRSTRDGELFF	TGTGCCAGCAGGTCCACTAGGGACGGGGAGCTGTTTTTT
TRBV15	TRBJ2-3	.	TRBD2	CATSIEKRGLAGFHTQYF	TGTGCCACCAGCATAGAAAAAAGAGGACTAGCGGGATTCCATACGCAGTATTTT
TRBV7-7	TRBJ2-5	few	TRBD1	CASSPGTGASETQYF	TGTGCTAGCAGTCCGGGGACAGGGGCGTCAGAGACCCAGTACTTC
TRBV5-1	TRBJ2-7	.	.	CASSVGGASYEQYF	TGCGCCAGCAGCGTCGGGGGTGCGAGCTACGAGCAGTACTTC
TRBV5-3	TRBJ1-1	.	.	CARSLGREDLF	TGTGCCAGAAGCTTGGGGAGGGAGGATCTCTTT
TRBV6-4	TRBJ2-1	few	.	CASSFQGDSNEQFF	TGTGCCAGCAGTTTTCAGGGCGATTCAAATGAGCAGTTCTTC
TRBV7-9	TRBJ1-2	.	.	CASRRGYGYTF	TGTGCCAGCCGGAGGGGATATGGCTACACCTTC
TRBV10-3	TRBJ2-7	.	TRBD1	CAISEKGQGAWEQYF	TGTGCCATCAGTGAGAAAGGACAGGGGGCGTGGGAGCAGTACTTC
TRBV19	TRBJ2-1	.	TRBD2	CASSAALAANYNEQFF	TGTGCCAGTAGTGCCGCACTAGCGGCCAACTACAATGAGCAGTTCTTC
TRBV18	TRBJ1-1	.	.	CASSPLDRNTEAFF	TGTGCCAGCTCACCACTCGACAGGAACACTGAAGCTTTCTTT